This T cell receptor (beta chain) was observed in a study of T cells in Graves' hyperthyroidism and ophthalmopathy. This CDR3 comprises 11 residues. Germline V gene sequence: CDR1 ENHRY, CDR2 SYGVKD. In the case of this clonotype: Its antigen is undetermined. A much bigger clone sits one base away, suggesting this may be a read error.

Researchers took RNA transcripts and amplified the TCR beta CDR3 regions from them. TCR CDR3 underwent first-round RT-PCR with the HTBI primer set. MiXCR, run by TCRdb on the multiplex PCR reads, gives a single entry per CDR3 protein. The sample consists of approximately 700,000 distinct CDR3 sequences, 45% of them appearing once. Study observations and caveats: Blood samples included most of the expanded thyroid clonotypes exceeding 0.001. It was a median approximately 6 months before onset that the model predicted ophthalmopathy. Ophthalmopathy was separated from stable hyperthyroidism by a 13 V-J model.

Patients with uncontrolled infections, other autoimmune diseases, pregnancy or lactation were excluded. The chain carries TRBV10-3 and TRBJ1-1, with 10 bases that match TRBD1. Specimen: peripheral blood or thyroid tissue (not recorded which). The clonotype originates from an adult man with Graves' disease, either hyperthyroidism or ophthalmopathy (not recorded which). CDR3 DNA: TGTGCCATCAGTGCAACGACAGGGGGCCTCTTT. It specifies CAISATTGGLF.